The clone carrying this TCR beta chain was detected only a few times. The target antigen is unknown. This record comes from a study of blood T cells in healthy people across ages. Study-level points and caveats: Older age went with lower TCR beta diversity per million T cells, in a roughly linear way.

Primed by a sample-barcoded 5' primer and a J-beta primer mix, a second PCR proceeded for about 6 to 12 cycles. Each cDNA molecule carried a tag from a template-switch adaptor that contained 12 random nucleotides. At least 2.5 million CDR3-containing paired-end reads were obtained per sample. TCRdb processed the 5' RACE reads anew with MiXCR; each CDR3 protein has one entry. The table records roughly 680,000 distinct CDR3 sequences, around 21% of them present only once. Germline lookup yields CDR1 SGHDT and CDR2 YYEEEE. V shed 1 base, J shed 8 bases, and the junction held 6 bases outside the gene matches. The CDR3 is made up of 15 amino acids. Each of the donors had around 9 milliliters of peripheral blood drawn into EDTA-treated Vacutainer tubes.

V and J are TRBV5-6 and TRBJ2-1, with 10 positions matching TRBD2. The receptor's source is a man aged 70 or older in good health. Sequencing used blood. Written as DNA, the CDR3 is TGTGCCAGCAGCTTGAGCGGGAGGGCCGTAGATGAGCAGTTCTTC. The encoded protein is CASSLSGRAVDEQFF.